One sample yielded the 27 T cell receptor beta chains listed below, sequenced in a study of cytomegalovirus exposure and HLA in healthy donors. The PCR made use of 60 Vbeta and 13 Jbeta primers. TCRdb's table, derived via immunoSEQ multiplex PCR, lists solely in-frame clones and lacks some. The table has 130,000 or so clones, around 73% seen once. The sequencing sample was made of PBMCs. Receptor source: a female donor in good health and CMV-seronegative.

This chain joins TRBV29-1 and TRBJ2-1, with 10 bases matching TRBD1. Trimming at V came to 6 bases and at J to 4 bases, leaving 6 bases not matched to a gene. The CDR3 covers 14 residues. CDR1 is SQVTM, CDR2 ANQGSEA, per germline. CDR3 amino acids: CSVQRDRGYNEQFF. CDR3 nucleotides: TGCAGCGTCCAAAGGGACAGGGGTTACAATGAGCAGTTCTTC.

The genes are TRBV5-1 and TRBJ1-5, with TRBD1 matching over 8 bases. The CDR3 runs to 15 residues. The germline V gene has CDR1 SGHRS and CDR2 YFSETQ. With 0 bases clipped from V and 4 bases from J, the junction kept 3 bases outside the gene matches. The CDR3 loop reads CASSLEGQVNQPQHF. CDR3 DNA: TGCGCCAGCAGCTTGGAGGGACAGGTTAATCAGCCCCAGCATTTT.

In DNA, the CDR3 is TGTGCCAGCAGCGCTTCTACGGGGTGGGGCACAGATACGCAGTATTTT. It specifies CASSASTGWGTDTQYF. This chain links TRBV7-2 with TRBJ2-3; possible D gene TRBD2, 5 bases. V was cut by 5 bases and J by 1 base, with 16 bases left in between. Germline assignment: CDR1 SGHTA and CDR2 FQGNSA. CDR3 length: 16 residues. Supplemented by reference TRBV7-2 and TRBJ2-3, the full variable domain reads GAGVSQSPSNKVTEKGKDVELRCDPISGHTALYWYRQSLGQGLEFLIYFQGNSAPDKSGLPSDRFSAERTGGSVSTLTIQRTQQEDSAVYLCASSASTGWGTDTQYFGPGTRLTVL.

In its sample, this clone was seen once. One end of the junction is discordant with germline, which a read error may explain. V and J are TRBV9 and TRBJ2-7, with 7 bases that match TRBD2. The CDR3 spans 15 residues. Germline V CDR1 and CDR2: SGDLS, YYNGEE. CDR3 sequence (DNA): TGTGCCGGCAGCGTAGCTAGCGGCCCCCGTTACGAGCAGTACTTC. This sequence encodes CAGSVASGPRYEQYF.

CDR3 protein: CAWSATSRETQYF. CDR3 coding DNA: TGTGCCTGGAGTGCGACTAGCAGGGAGACCCAGTACTTC. This chain joins TRBV30 and TRBJ2-5, with 7 bases aligning to TRBD2. Unmatched junction bases numbered 4, after V lost 1 base and J lost 5 bases. The CDR3 loop spans 13 amino acids. Germline V gene sequence: CDR1 GTSNPN, CDR2 SVGIG (reference sequence).

This clone was seen repeatedly, ten times or more. The V call is TRBV6-1, the J call TRBJ1-4; TRBD1 might be the D (5 bases). V lost 1 base and J 6 bases, leaving 12 bases between the germline ends. The CDR3 is 15 amino acids. Germline V gene sequence: CDR1 MNHNS, CDR2 SASEGT. The CDR3 loop reads CASSEVREGYEKLFF. CDR3 in DNA: TGTGCCAGCAGTGAAGTCAGGGAAGGGTATGAAAAACTGTTTTTT.

This clone was seen just once. The J gene is TRBJ2-3, the V gene TRBV9; possible D gene TRBD2, 6 bases. The CDR3 consists of 15 residues. CDR1 is SGDLS, CDR2 YYNGEE, per germline. Trimming took 4 bases from V and 3 from J, leaving 15 bases between them. CDR3 in amino acids: CASSPTSNPTDTQYF. CDR3 sequence (DNA): TGTGCCAGCAGCCCCACTAGCAACCCGACAGATACGCAGTATTTT.

This chain uses TRBV6-5 with TRBJ2-5; 13 bases fit TRBD2. The last part of the DNA fits TRBJ2-7 better; the J call may be wrong. The CDR3 totals 15 residues. CDR1 is MNHEY and CDR2 is SVGAGI in the germline V gene. The CDR3 region is CASSRLAGGPYEQYF. The CDR3 bases are TGTGCCAGCAGCCGACTAGCGGGAGGACCCTACGAGCAGTACTTC.

The rearrangement links TRBV27 to TRBJ2-1; 13 nucleotides line up with TRBD2. The CDR3 loop spans 16 amino acids. Germline values: CDR1 MNHEY, CDR2 SMNVEV (reference sequence). V lost 5 bases, J lost 8 bases, and 9 bases stayed unmatched. As DNA, the CDR3 is TGTGCCAGCAGTCTATGGACTAGCGGGAGAACCTATGAGCAGTTCTTC. Encoded protein: CASSLWTSGRTYEQFF.

J is TRBJ2-5 and V is TRBV7-9, with TRBD1 identical over 9 bases. CDR1 and CDR2 from the germline V gene are SEHNR and FQNEAQ (reference sequence). Unmatched junction bases numbered 14, after V lost 5 bases and J lost 4 bases. The CDR3 runs 17 residues. The chain's CDR3 is CASSRYLGDRARETQYF. The DNA for the CDR3 is TGTGCCAGCAGCCGGTACCTAGGGGACAGGGCGCGAGAGACCCAGTACTTC.

The genes are TRBV5-4 and TRBJ2-3, with TRBD2 identical over 7 bases. The V segment lost 2 bases and the J segment 6 bases; nucleotides outside the gene matches: 9. Germline V gene lookup returns CDR1 SGHNT and CDR2 YYREEE (reference sequence). The CDR3 runs to 15 residues. CDR3 DNA: TGTGCCAGCAGCTTCCGACTAGCCAACGGGGATACGCAGTATTTT. It is translated as CASSFRLANGDTQYF.

The chain carries TRBV21-1 and TRBJ2-3; TRBD1, the table's D call, was not compared with the DNA. TRBV21-1 is reported as a pseudogene. This CDR3 contains 16 residues. CDR3 bases: TGTGCCAGCAGCAAACCGGGACAGGAGAGCACAGATACGCAGTATTTT. This translates into CASSKPGQESTDTQYF.

The chain recombines TRBV7-2 with TRBJ1-4; D uncertain. Between the trimmed V and J ends, which lost 0 bases and 8 bases, there was a span of 13 bases. The CDR3 is 15 residues long. Germline V gene sequence: CDR1 SGHTA, CDR2 FQGNSA. The chain's CDR3 is CASSLAAGFGEKLFF. CDR3 sequence (DNA): TGTGCCAGCAGCTTAGCGGCGGGGTTTGGGGAAAAACTGTTTTTT. Together with reference TRBV7-2 and TRBJ1-4, the CDR3 gives the full variable domain: GAGVSQSPSNKVTEKGKDVELRCDPISGHTALYWYRQSLGQGLEFLIYFQGNSAPDKSGLPSDRFSAERTGGSVSTLTIQRTQQEDSAVYLCASSLAAGFGEKLFFGSGTQLSVL.

This clone showed up just once. This CDR3 reads CASSYNTGAGANVLTF. DNA for the CDR3: TGTGCCAGCAGCTACAATACAGGGGCTGGGGCCAACGTCCTGACTTTC. V is TRBV7-9 and J is TRBJ2-6; 7 bases match TRBD1. CDR3 length: 16 amino acids. Germline loops: CDR1 SEHNR, CDR2 FQNEAQ (reference sequence). V shed 4 bases, J shed 2 bases, and the junction held 5 bases outside the gene matches.

The chain links TRBV19 to TRBJ1-2; D gene uncertain. The V end lost 5 bases, the J end lost 0 bases, and 13 bases lay between the germline ends. The CDR3 consists of 15 residues. Germline assignment: CDR1 LNHDA and CDR2 SQIVND (reference sequence). The CDR3, as DNA: TGTGCCAGTAGTTCAAACCGGGAAGCTAACTATGGCTACACCTTC. As protein: CASSSNREANYGYTF.

The genes are TRBV9 and TRBJ2-1; D is unclear. Trimming cost V 0 bases and J 9 bases, with 13 bases left between them. CDR1 and CDR2 from the germline V gene are SGDLS and YYNGEE. The CDR3 loop spans 14 amino acids. The CDR3 loop reads CASSVGGLPSEQFF. CDR3 nucleotides: TGTGCCAGCAGCGTAGGCGGTTTACCCAGTGAGCAGTTCTTC.

This clone turned up a few times. V is TRBV7-2 and J is TRBJ1-2; D is undetermined. Germline CDR1 SGHTA, CDR2 FQGNSA. This CDR3 has 15 amino acids. V was clipped by 5 bases and J by 2 bases, with 15 bases between them. This chain's CDR3 is CASSSRGDSNYGYTF. CDR3 bases: TGTGCCAGCAGCAGTCGAGGTGATTCCAACTATGGCTACACCTTC. Full variable domain (outside the CDR3, taken from reference TRBV7-2 and TRBJ1-2): GAGVSQSPSNKVTEKGKDVELRCDPISGHTALYWYRQSLGQGLEFLIYFQGNSAPDKSGLPSDRFSAERTGGSVSTLTIQRTQQEDSAVYLCASSSRGDSNYGYTFGSGTRLTVV.

The chain carries TRBV29-1 and TRBJ1-1; D unresolved. Per germline, CDR1 SQVTM and CDR2 ANQGSEA. The CDR3 contains 11 residues. The germline V and J ends were trimmed by 7 bases and 1 base, with 7 bases remaining between them. CDR3 amino acids: CSAPGNTEAFF. CDR3 sequence (DNA): TGCAGCGCGCCAGGGAACACTGAAGCTTTCTTT.

The genes are TRBV5-6 and TRBJ2-3, with TRBD2 identical over 9 bases. Germline CDR1 reads SGHDT; CDR2 reads YYEEEE. J lost 0 bases, V lost 4 bases, and 15 bases had no gene match. This CDR3 comprises 19 residues. The chain's CDR3 is CASSPGRFLAGPSTDTQYF. As DNA, the CDR3 is TGTGCCAGCAGCCCGGGGAGGTTTCTAGCGGGACCTAGCACAGATACGCAGTATTTT.

This clone was recorded a few times. The chain is built from TRBV7-2 and TRBJ2-3; the D is unclear. CDR1 is SGHTA and CDR2 is FQGNSA in the germline V gene. CDR3 size: 14 residues. The V end was cut by 5 bases, the J end by 6 bases, with 15 bases between. The CDR3, as DNA: TGTGCCAGCAGCCAAGACTCCCTTGTCGATACGCAGTATTTT. Its translation: CASSQDSLVDTQYF.

The chain combines TRBV30 with TRBJ2-5; D remains ambiguous. Trimming removed 0 bases from V and 0 bases from J, with 8 bases in between. From germline, CDR1 is GTSNPN and CDR2 SVGIG (reference sequence). The CDR3 runs to 14 residues. The DNA for the CDR3 is TGTGCCTGGAGTGTCGCAAACAACCAAGAGACCCAGTACTTC. Translated: CAWSVANNQETQYF.

The chain is built from TRBV2 and TRBJ2-7; possibly TRBD1 for D (5 bases). Between the trimmed V and J ends, which lost 8 bases and 6 bases, there was a span of 11 bases. Germline loops: CDR1 SNHLY, CDR2 FYNNEI. The CDR3 length is 11 residues. CDR3 DNA: TGTGCCAGCGGGGCCTGGGGCGAGCAGTACTTC. Protein: CASGAWGEQYF.

This rearrangement joins TRBV28 to TRBJ2-7; D is unclear. Trimming shortened V by 6 bases and J by 5 bases, and 5 bases separated the two germline ends. The CDR3 is 10 residues long. The germline CDR1 and CDR2 sequences are MDHEN and SYDVKM. CDR3 sequence (DNA): TGTGCCAGCAGCTTCGACGAGCAGTACTTC. Its protein is CASSFDEQYF. Variable domain in full (rest from reference TRBV28 and TRBJ2-7): DVKVTQSSRYLVKRTGEKVFLECVQDMDHENMFWYRQDPGLGLRLIYFSYDVKMKEKGDIPEGYSVSREKKERFSLILESASTNQTSMYLCASSFDEQYFGPGTRLTVT.

V usage is TRBV9 and J usage is TRBJ2-1; 8 bases line up with TRBD2. The germline V gene has CDR1 SGDLS and CDR2 YYNGEE. The V segment lost 4 bases and the J segment 7 bases; nucleotides outside the gene matches: 7. The CDR3 runs to 14 residues. CDR3 region: CASSPEGLENEQFF. DNA for the CDR3: TGTGCCAGCAGCCCCGAGGGACTAGAGAATGAGCAGTTCTTC.

The chain employs TRBV7-2 and TRBJ2-1, with TRBD2 matching 7 bases. The germline CDR1 and CDR2 sequences are SGHTA and FQGNSA. V was pared by 6 bases and J by 10 bases, with 9 bases of the junction left unmatched. The CDR3 spans 13 residues. The CDR3 coding sequence is TGTGCCAGCAGTTTATCCACAGCGGGAGAGCAGTTCTTC. It encodes CASSLSTAGEQFF.

This chain joins TRBV7-9 and TRBJ2-3; 10 nucleotides match TRBD1. Germline loops: CDR1 SEHNR, CDR2 FQNEAQ (reference sequence). V was pared by 5 bases and J by 5 bases, with 7 bases of the junction left unmatched. This CDR3 spans 15 amino acids. The CDR3 DNA sequence: TGTGCCAGCAGCCGCGGACAGGGGGTGGTAGATACGCAGTATTTT. Translation: CASSRGQGVVDTQYF.

The V and J genes are TRBV7-2 and TRBJ2-7; TRBD2 aligns across 8 bases. CDR1 is SGHTA and CDR2 is FQGNSA in the germline V gene. Unmatched junction bases numbered 7, after V lost 2 bases and J lost 4 bases. The CDR3 totals 15 residues. CDR3 sequence (DNA): TGTGCCAGCAGCTTACCCCCCGGACTAGCTTACGAGCAGTACTTC. It specifies CASSLPPGLAYEQYF.